This T cell receptor (beta chain) stems from a study of T cell responses to AZD1222 COVID-19 vaccine. Study as a whole: Doses given second, at about 4 or about 12 weeks, were pooled. Notes on the study in general: Close to half of spike-specific TCRs reportedly recognize unmutated variant regions. Repertoire sampling was restricted to post-peak T cell response timepoints.

Here immunoSEQ multiplex PCR was the method, and the copy in TCRdb shows in-frame clones only, minus some. The sample includes 140,000 or so clones, approximately 92% of them seen just once. For this clone: Its specificity is unknown.

The origin of this receptor is an adult in good health. This specimen was peripheral blood, taken on day 0 of AZD1222 vaccination.

In DNA form, the CDR3 reads TGTGCCAGCTCACCGATGCGGGAGGGCCTGAAGGGGCAAGATACGCAGTATTTT. It codes for CASSPMREGLKGQDTQYF. The rearrangement joins TRBV18 to TRBJ2-3; TRBD2 agrees at 9 bases. Germline V lookup: CDR1 KGHSH, CDR2 LQKENI. This CDR3 contains 18 residues. Germline trimming cut 3 bases from V and 5 bases from J; bases unmatched to any gene: 15.